This TCR beta chain was documented in a study of blood T cell repertoires in COVID-19. Study at large: Acute and convalescent COVID-19 samples came from the United States, Italy and Spain. The analysed material was cDNA or gDNA that came from T cells, B-cell-depleted T cells, or PBMCs.

Grouping used clinical history reported by participants in a survey and questionnaire. Contact with a PCR-confirmed or clinician-diagnosed COVID-19 case occurred within 2 weeks of entry. The CDR3 length is 14 residues. The germline V and J ends were trimmed by 8 bases and 0 bases, with 11 bases remaining between them. The germline V gene has CDR1 MDHEN and CDR2 SYDVKM. The protocol was immunoSEQ multiplex PCR, while the TCRdb copy is restricted to in-frame clones and leaves out a portion. In the table there are 360,000 or so clones, roughly 90% of which are singletons. This rearrangement joins TRBV28 to TRBJ1-3, with D perhaps matching TRBD1 (5 bases). This clonotype originated in a woman aged 25 to 39 who had been exposed to COVID-19. Sequencing was carried out using PBMCs or T cells enriched from blood (not recorded which). The CDR3 nucleotides read TGTGCCAGCGTTCAGGGCCTCTCTGGAAACACCATATATTTT. It specifies CASVQGLSGNTIYF.